This T cell receptor beta chain was observed in a study of T-cell reconstitution after alpha-beta-depleted transplantation in children. This clonotype was detected only a few times. What it binds is unknown. Unique molecular identifiers were incorporated into the prepared TCRbeta library. One entry per CDR3 protein results from TCRdb running MiXCR on the PCR reads. This table has approximately 1,000,000 distinct CDR3 sequences, about 29% appearing once. The study's findings and limits: The study reportedly traced alpha-beta T cells about two months after transplant to several hundred expanded graft clones. Some patients' high day-60 TCRbeta diversity was traced to surviving recipient T cells and thymic progenitors.

V lost 3 bases and J 2 bases, leaving 10 bases between the germline ends. CDR3 length: 14 amino acids. This sequence joins TRBV12-3 or TRBV12-4 and TRBJ2-5; D gene unclear. Sequences were derived from PBMCs, mostly from graft donor cells, sampled 360 days after TCRalphabeta/CD19-depleted stem cell transplant. The receptor was isolated from a boy under two years old who had a stem cell transplant for SCID, so the T cells may come from the graft donor. CDR3 region: CASSLWLTQETQYF. The CDR3 region has the DNA TGTGCCAGCAGTTTGTGGCTAACGCAAGAGACCCAGTACTTC.